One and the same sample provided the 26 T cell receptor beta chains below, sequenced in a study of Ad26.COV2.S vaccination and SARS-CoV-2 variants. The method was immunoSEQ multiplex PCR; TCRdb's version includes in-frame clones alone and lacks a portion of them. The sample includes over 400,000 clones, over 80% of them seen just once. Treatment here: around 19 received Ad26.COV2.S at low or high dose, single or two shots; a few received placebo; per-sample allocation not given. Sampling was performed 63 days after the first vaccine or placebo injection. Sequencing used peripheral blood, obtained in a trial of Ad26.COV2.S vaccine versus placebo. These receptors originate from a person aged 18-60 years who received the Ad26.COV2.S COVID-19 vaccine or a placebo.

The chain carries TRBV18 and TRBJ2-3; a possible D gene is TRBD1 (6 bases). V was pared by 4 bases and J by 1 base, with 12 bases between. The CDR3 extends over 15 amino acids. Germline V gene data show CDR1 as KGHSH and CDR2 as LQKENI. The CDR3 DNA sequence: TGTGCCAGCTCACTCTCAGGGGTGGGCACAGATACGCAGTATTTT. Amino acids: CASSLSGVGTDTQYF.

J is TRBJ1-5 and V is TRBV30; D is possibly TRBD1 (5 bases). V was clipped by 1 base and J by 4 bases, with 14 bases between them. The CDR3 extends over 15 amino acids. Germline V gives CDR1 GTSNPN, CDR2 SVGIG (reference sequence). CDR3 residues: CAWSALGTANQPQHF. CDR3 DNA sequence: TGTGCCTGGAGTGCCCTTGGGACGGCAAATCAGCCCCAGCATTTT. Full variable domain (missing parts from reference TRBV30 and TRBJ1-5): SQTIHQWPATLVQPVGSPLSLECTVEGTSNPNLYWYRQAAGRGLQLLFYSVGIGQISSEVPQNLSASRPQDRQFILSSKKLLLSDSGFYLCAWSALGTANQPQHFGDGTRLSIL.

The CDR3, as DNA: TGTGCCAGCAGTGGCGGGGGGGGTGGCTACACCTTC. Amino acid sequence: CASSGGGGGYTF. The rearrangement links TRBV2 to TRBJ1-2, with a possible D match to TRBD1 (5 bases). V lost 4 bases and J 7 bases, leaving 10 bases between the germline ends. Germline V gene sequence: CDR1 SNHLY, CDR2 FYNNEI. The CDR3 contains 12 residues.

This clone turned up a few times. The CDR3 sequence is CASSFTGTEGQPQHF. CDR3 nucleotide sequence: TGTGCCAGCAGCTTCACCGGGACAGAGGGTCAGCCCCAGCATTTT. The chain employs TRBV7-2 and TRBJ1-5; 7 bases match TRBD1. Germline-derived CDR1 and CDR2 are SGHTA and FQGNSA. Trimming cost V 3 bases and J 6 bases; bases outside gene matches: 8. CDR3 length equals 15 residues. Full variable domain (outside the CDR3, taken from reference TRBV7-2 and TRBJ1-5): GAGVSQSPSNKVTEKGKDVELRCDPISGHTALYWYRQSLGQGLEFLIYFQGNSAPDKSGLPSDRFSAERTGGSVSTLTIQRTQQEDSAVYLCASSFTGTEGQPQHFGDGTRLSIL.

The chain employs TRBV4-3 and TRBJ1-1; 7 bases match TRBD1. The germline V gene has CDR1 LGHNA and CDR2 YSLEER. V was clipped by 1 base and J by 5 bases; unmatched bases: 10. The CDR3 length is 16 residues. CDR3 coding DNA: TGCGCCAGCAGCCAAGGCCCGATAGGGGGCCGGACTGAAGCTTTCTTT. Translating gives CASSQGPIGGRTEAFF.

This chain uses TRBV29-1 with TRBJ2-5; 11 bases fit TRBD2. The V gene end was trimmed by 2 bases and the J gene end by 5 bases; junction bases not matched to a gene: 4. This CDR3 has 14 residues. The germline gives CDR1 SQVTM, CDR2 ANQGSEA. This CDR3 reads CSVELAGGRETQYF. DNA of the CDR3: TGCAGCGTTGAACTAGCGGGGGGCCGGGAGACCCAGTACTTC.

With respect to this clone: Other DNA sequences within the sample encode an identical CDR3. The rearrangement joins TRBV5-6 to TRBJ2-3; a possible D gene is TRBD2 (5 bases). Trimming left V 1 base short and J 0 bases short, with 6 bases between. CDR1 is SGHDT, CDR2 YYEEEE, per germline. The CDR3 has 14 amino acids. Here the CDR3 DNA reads TGTGCCAGCAGCTTGCGAGGGAGCACAGATACGCAGTATTTT. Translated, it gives CASSLRGSTDTQYF.

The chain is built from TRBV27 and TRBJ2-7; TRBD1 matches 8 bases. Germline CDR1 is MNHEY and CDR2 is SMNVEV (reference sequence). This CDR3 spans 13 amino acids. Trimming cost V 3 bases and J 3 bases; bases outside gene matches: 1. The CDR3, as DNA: TGTGCCAGCAGTTTCGGACAGGGCTACGAGCAGTACTTC. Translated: CASSFGQGYEQYF.

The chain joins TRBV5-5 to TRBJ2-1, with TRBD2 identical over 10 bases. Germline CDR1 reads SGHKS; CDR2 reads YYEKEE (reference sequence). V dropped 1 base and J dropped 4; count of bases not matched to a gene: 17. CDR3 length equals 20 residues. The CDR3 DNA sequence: TGTGCCAGCAGCTTGTGGGGGGACAACACCGGGACTAGCGCTTACAATGAGCAGTTCTTC. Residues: CASSLWGDNTGTSAYNEQFF.

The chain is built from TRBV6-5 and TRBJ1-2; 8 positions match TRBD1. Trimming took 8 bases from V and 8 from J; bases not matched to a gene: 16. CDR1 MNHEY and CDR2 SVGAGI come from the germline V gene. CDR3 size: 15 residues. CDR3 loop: CASHDRGSSFGGYTF. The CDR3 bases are TGTGCCAGCCACGACAGGGGAAGTAGCTTCGGGGGCTACACCTTC.

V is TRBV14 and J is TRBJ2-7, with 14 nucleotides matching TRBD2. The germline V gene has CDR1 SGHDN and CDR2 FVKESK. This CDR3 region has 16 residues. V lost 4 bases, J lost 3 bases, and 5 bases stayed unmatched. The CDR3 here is CASSLRTSGGNYEQYF. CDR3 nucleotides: TGTGCCAGCAGCCTCCGGACTAGCGGGGGGAACTACGAGCAGTACTTC.

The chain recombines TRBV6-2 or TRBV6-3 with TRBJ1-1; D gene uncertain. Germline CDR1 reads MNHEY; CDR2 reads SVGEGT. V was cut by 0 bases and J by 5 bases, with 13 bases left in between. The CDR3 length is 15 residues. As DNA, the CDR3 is TGTGCCAGCAGTTACTCTGGGTTCGGGTGGACTGAAGCTTTCTTT. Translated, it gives CASSYSGFGWTEAFF.

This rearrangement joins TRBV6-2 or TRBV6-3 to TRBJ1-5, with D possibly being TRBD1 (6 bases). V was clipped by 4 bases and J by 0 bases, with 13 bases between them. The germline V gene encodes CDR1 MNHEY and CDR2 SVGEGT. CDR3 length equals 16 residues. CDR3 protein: CASSFGQGYSNQPQHF. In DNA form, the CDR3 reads TGTGCCAGCAGTTTTGGGCAGGGGTATAGCAATCAGCCCCAGCATTTT.

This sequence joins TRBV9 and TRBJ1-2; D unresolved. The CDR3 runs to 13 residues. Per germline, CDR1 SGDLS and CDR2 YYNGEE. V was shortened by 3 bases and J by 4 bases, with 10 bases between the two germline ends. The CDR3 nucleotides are TGTGCCAGCAGCGGACACAAACTCTATGGCTACACCTTC. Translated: CASSGHKLYGYTF.

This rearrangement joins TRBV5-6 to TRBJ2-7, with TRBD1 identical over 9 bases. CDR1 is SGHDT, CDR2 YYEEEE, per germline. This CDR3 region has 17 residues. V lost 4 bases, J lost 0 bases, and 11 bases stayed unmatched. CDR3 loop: CASSADRGPRPSYEQYF. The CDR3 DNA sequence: TGTGCCAGCAGCGCGGACAGGGGCCCCAGACCCTCCTACGAGCAGTACTTC.

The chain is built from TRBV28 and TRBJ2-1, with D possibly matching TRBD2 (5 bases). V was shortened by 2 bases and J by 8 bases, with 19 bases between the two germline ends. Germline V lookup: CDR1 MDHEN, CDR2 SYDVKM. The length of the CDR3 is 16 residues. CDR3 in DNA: TGTGCCAGCAGTTTAGAGGGCACCCACAGCAGTGATGAGCAGTTCTTC. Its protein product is CASSLEGTHSSDEQFF.

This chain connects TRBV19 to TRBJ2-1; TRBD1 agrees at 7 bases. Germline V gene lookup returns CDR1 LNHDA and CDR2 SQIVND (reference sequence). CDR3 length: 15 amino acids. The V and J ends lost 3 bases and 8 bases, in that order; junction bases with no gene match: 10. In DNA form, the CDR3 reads TGTGCCAGTAGTATCGACGACAGGGCCGGCGATGAGCAGTTCTTC. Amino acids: CASSIDDRAGDEQFF.

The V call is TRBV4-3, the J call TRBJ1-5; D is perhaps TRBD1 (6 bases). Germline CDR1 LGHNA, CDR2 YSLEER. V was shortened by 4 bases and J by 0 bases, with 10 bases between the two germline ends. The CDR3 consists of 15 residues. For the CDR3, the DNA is TGCGCCAGCAGCCTGGACAGTTATAGCAATCAGCCCCAGCATTTT. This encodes CASSLDSYSNQPQHF.

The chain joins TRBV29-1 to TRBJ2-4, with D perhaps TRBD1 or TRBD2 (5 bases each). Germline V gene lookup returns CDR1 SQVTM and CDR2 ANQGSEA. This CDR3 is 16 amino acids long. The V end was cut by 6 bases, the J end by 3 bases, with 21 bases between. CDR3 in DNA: TGCAGCGTCCGAGAGGGGCAGGGCCGGGTCAAAAACATTCAGTACTTC. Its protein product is CSVREGQGRVKNIQYF.

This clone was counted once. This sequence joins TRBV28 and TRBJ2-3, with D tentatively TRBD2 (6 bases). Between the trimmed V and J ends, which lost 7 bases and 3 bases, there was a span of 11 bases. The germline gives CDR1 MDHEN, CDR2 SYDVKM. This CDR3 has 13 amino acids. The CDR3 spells CASNLGGTDTQYF. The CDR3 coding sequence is TGTGCCAGCAATTTGGGGGGAACAGATACGCAGTATTTT. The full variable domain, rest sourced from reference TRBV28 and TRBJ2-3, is DVKVTQSSRYLVKRTGEKVFLECVQDMDHENMFWYRQDPGLGLRLIYFSYDVKMKEKGDIPEGYSVSREKKERFSLILESASTNQTSMYLCASNLGGTDTQYFGPGTRLTVL.

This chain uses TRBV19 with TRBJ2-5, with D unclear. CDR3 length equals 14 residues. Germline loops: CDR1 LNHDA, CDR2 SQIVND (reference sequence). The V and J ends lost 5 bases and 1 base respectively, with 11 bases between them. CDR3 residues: CASSFGRTQETQYF. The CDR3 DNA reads TGTGCCAGTAGTTTTGGCAGAACCCAAGAGACCCAGTACTTC.

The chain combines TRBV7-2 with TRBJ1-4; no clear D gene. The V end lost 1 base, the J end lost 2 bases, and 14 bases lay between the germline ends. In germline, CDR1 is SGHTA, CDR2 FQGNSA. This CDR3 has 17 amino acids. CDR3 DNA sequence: TGTGCCAGCAGCTTAGGGGGTTGGCGCTCTACTAATGAAAAACTGTTTTTT. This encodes CASSLGGWRSTNEKLFF.

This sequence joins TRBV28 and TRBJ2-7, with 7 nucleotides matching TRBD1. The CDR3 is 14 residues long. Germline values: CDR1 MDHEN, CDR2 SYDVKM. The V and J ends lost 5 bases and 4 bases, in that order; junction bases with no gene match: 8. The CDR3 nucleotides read TGTGCCAGCAGTGGGCAGGGGGATAGTTACGAGCAGTACTTC. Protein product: CASSGQGDSYEQYF.

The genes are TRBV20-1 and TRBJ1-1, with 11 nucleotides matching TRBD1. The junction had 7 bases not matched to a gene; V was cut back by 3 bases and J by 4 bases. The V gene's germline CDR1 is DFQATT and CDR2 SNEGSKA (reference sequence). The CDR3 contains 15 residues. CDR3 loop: CSASKRGQGATEAFF. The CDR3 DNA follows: TGCAGTGCTAGTAAAAGAGGACAGGGGGCCACTGAAGCTTTCTTT.

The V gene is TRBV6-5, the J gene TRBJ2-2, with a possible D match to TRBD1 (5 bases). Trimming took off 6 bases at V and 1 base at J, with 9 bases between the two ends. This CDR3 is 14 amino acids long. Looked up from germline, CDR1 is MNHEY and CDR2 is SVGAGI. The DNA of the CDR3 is TGTGCCAGCAGGCCGCAGGGGAACACCGGGGAGCTGTTTTTT. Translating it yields CASRPQGNTGELFF.

CDR3 in DNA: TGTGCCAGCAGCCTAAGGGGGGTAGCAAACTATGGCTACACCTTC. Its translation: CASSLRGVANYGYTF. The rearrangement links TRBV6-4 to TRBJ1-2, with a tentative D call TRBD1 (6 bases). Per germline, CDR1 MRHNA and CDR2 SNTAGT. V lost 6 bases and J lost 2, with 16 bases in between. This CDR3 spans 15 amino acids.